This T cell receptor beta chain was obtained from a study of blood T cell dynamics during melanoma immunotherapy. Method: immunoSEQ multiplex PCR; TCRdb's copy keeps in-frame clones and lacks some. The data contain about 8,000 clones, approximately 81% of them singletons. Time point specified: week 3, after first cycle of checkpoint inhibitor. This CDR3 spans 15 amino acids. CDR1 and CDR2 (germline): SGHAT, FQNNGV. The V gene end was trimmed by 0 bases and the J gene end by 5 bases; junction bases not matched to a gene: 7. The sequencing used blood, collected from a patient treated with checkpoint blockade. The sequence derives from a human donor with melanoma. The chain joins TRBV11-2 to TRBJ2-7; 7 nucleotides align to TRBD1. CDR3: CASSLEGGPFHEQYF. In DNA form, the CDR3 reads TGTGCCAGCAGCTTAGAAGGGGGCCCCTTCCACGAGCAGTACTTC.